This T cell receptor beta chain originates from a study of blood T cell repertoires in COVID-19. Germline CDR1 SNHLY, CDR2 FYNNEI. This CDR3 contains 13 residues. Unmatched junction bases numbered 7, after V lost 10 bases and J lost 4 bases. The table came from immunoSEQ multiplex PCR; TCRdb's copy has only in-frame clones and leaves some out. The sample carries about 230,000 clones, around 84% recorded once. V usage is TRBV2 and J usage is TRBJ2-5; TRBD2 matches at 9 bases. The receptor was derived from a woman at least 80 years old with active or convalescent COVID-19. Sequences were obtained from peripheral blood. In DNA, the CDR3 is TGTGCCACCGAGGCGGGAGGGCGAGAGACCCAGTACTTC. It codes for CATEAGGRETQYF. The whole variable domain, filled in from reference TRBV2 and TRBJ2-5, reads EPEVTQTPSHQVTQMGQEVILRCVPISNHLYFYWYRQILGQKVEFLVSFYNNEISEKSEIFDDQFSVERPDGSNFTLKIRSTKLEDSAMYFCATEAGGRETQYFGPGTRLLVL.